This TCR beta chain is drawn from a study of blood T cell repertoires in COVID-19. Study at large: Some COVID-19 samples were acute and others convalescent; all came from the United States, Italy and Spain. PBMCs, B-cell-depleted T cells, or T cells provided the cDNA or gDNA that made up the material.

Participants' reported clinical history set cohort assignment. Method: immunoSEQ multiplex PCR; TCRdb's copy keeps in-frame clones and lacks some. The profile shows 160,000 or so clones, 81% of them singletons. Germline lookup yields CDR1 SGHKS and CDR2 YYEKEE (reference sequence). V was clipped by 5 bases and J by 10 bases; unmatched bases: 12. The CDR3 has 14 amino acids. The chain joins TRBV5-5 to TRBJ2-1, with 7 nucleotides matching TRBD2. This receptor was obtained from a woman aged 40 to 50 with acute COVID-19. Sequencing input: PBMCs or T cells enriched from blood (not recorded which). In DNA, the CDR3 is TGTGCCAGCAGTCAAGCGCCCTCCGGGGGGGAGCAGTTCTTC. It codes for CASSQAPSGGEQFF.